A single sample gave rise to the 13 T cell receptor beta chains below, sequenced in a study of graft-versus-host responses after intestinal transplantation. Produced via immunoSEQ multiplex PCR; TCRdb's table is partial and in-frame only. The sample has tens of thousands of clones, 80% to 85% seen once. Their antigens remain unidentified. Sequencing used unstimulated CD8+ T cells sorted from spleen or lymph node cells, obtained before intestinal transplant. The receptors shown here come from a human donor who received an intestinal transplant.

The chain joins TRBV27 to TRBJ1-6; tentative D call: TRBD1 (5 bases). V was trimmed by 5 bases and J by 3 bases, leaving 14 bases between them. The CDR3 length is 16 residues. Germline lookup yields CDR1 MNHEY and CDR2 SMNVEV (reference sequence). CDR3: CASSLTDSLYNSPLHF. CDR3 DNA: TGTGCCAGCAGTCTCACCGACAGCCTCTATAATTCACCCCTCCACTTT.

The CDR3 coding sequence is TGTGCCAGCAGCCCCCGGGACAGACACAATGAGCAGTTCTTC. It specifies CASSPRDRHNEQFF. The chain joins TRBV13 to TRBJ2-1; 7 nucleotides align to TRBD1. CDR1 is PRHDT and CDR2 is FYEKMQ in the germline V gene (reference sequence). The CDR3 contains 14 residues. Trimming at V came to 5 bases and at J to 5 bases, leaving 6 bases not matched to a gene.

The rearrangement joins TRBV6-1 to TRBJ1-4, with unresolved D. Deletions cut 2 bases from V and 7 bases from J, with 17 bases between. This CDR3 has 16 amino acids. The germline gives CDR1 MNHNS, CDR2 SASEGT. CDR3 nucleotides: TGTGCCAGCAGTGAATCTAGGGAGGCCCTCGGTGAAAAACTGTTTTTT. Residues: CASSESREALGEKLFF.

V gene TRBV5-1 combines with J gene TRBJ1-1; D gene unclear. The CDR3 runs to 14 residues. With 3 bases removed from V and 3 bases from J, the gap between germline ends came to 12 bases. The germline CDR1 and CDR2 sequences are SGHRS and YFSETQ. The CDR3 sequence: CASSSVGRHTEAFF. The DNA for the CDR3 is TGCGCCAGCAGCTCGGTGGGTCGGCACACTGAAGCTTTCTTT.

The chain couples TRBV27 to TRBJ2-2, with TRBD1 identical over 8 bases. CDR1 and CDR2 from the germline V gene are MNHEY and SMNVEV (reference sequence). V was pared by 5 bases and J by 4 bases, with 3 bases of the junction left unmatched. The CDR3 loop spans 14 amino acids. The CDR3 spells CASSPGQGTGELFF. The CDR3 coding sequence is TGTGCCAGCAGTCCCGGACAGGGCACCGGGGAGCTGTTTTTT.

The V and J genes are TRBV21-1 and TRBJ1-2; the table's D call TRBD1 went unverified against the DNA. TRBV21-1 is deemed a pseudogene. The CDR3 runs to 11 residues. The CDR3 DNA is TGTGCCAGCAGCCTAGGGGATGGCTACACCTTC. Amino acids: CASSLGDGYTF.

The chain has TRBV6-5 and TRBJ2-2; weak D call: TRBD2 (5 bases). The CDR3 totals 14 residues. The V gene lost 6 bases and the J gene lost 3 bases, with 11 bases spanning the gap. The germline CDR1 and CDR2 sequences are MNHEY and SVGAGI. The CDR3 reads CASSLSGYTGELFF. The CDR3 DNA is TGTGCCAGCAGCCTCTCGGGGTACACCGGGGAGCTGTTTTTT.

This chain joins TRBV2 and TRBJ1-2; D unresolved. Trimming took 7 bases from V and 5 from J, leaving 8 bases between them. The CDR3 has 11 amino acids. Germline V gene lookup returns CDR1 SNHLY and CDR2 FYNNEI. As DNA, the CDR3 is TGTGCCAGCAAGGAACCTTATGGCTACACCTTC. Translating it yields CASKEPYGYTF.

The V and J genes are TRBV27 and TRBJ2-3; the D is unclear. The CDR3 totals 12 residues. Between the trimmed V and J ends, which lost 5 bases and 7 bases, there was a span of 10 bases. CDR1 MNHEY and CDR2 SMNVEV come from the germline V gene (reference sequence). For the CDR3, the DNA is TGTGCCAGCAGTCCCCCGGATTATACGCAGTATTTT. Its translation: CASSPPDYTQYF.

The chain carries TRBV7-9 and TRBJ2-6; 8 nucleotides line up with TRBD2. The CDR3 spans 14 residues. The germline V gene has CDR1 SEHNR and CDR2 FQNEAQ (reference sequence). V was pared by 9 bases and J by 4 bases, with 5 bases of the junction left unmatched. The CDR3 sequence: CASTREGGANVLTF. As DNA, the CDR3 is TGTGCCAGTACCCGGGAGGGAGGGGCCAACGTCCTGACTTTC.

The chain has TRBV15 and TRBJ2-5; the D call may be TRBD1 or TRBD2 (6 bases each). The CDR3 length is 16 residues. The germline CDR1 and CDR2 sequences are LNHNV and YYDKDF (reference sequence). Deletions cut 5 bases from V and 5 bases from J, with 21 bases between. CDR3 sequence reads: CATSETRDTGRETQYF. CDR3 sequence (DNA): TGTGCCACCAGCGAGACCCGGGACACAGGGAGGGAGACCCAGTACTTC.

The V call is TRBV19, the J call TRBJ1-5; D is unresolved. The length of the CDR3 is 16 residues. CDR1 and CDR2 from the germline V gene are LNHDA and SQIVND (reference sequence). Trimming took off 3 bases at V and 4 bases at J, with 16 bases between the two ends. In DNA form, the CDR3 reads TGTGCCAGTAGTATCGGATACGATCCTCGGAATCAGCCCCAGCATTTT. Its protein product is CASSIGYDPRNQPQHF.

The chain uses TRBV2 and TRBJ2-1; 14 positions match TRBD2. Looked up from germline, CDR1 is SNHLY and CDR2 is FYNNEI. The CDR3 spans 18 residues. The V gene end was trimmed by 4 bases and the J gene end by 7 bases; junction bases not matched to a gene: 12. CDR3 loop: CASSVWTSGGLIPNEQFF. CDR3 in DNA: TGTGCCAGCAGTGTGTGGACTAGCGGGGGGCTGATTCCAAATGAGCAGTTCTTC.